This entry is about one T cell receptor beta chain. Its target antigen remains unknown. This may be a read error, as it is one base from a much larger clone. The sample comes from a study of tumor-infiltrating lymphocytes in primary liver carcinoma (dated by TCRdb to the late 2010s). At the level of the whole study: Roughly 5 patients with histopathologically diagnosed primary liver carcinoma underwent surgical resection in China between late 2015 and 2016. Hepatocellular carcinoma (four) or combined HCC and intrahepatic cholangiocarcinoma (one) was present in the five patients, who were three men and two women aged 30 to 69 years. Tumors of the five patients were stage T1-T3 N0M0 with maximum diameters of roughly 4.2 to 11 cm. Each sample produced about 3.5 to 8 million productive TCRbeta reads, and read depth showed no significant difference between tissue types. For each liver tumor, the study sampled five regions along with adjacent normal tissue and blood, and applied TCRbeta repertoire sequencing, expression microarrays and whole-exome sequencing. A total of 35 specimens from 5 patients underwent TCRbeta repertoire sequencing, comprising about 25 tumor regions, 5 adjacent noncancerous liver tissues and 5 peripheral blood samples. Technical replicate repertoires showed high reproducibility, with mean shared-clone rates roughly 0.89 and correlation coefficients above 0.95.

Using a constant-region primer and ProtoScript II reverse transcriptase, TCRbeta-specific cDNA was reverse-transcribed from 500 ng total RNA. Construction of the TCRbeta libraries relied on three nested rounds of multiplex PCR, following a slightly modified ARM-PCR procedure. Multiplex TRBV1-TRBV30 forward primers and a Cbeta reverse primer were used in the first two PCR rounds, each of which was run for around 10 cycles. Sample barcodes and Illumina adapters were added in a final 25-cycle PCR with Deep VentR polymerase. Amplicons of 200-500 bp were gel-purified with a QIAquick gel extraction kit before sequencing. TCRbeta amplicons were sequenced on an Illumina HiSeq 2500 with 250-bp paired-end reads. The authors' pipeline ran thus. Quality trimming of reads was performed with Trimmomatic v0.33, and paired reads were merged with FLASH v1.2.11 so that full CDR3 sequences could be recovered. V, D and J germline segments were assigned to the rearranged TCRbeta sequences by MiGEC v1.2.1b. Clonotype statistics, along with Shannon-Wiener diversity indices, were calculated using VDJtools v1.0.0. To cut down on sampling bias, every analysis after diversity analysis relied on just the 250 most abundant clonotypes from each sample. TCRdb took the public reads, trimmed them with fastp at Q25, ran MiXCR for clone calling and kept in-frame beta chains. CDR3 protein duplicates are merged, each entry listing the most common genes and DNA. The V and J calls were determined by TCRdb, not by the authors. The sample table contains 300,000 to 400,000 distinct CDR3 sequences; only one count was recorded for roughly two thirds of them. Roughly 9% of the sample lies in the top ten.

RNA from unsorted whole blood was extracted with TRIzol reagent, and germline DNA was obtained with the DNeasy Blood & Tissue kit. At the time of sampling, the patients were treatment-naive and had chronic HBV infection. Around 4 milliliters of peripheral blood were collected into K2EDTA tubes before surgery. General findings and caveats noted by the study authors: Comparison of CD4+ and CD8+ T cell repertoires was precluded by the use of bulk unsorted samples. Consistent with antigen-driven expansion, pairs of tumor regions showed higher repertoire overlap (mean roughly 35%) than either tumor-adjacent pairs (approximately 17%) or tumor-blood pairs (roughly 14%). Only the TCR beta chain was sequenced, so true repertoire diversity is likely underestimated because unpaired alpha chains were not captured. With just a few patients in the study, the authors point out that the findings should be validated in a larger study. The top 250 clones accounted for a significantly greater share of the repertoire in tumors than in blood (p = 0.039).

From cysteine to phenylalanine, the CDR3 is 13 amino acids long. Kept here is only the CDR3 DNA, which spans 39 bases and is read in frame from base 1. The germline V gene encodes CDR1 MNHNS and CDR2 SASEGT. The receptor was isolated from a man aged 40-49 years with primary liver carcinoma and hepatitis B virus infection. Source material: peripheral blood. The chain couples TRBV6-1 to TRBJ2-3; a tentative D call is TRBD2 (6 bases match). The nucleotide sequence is TGTGCCGGCAGTGAAACCTTCGGGGGTAAGGCGTATTTT. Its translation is CAGSETFGGKAYF.